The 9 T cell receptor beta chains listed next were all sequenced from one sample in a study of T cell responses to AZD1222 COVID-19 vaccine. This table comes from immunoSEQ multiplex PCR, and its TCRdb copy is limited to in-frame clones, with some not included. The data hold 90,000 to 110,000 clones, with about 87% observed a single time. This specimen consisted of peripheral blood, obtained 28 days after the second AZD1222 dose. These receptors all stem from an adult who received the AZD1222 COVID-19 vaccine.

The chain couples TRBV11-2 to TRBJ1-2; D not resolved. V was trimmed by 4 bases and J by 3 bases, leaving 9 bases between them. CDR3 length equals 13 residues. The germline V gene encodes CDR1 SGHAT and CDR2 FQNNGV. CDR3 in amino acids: CASSSGRYYGYTF. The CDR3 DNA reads TGTGCCAGCAGCTCGGGTAGATACTATGGCTACACCTTC.

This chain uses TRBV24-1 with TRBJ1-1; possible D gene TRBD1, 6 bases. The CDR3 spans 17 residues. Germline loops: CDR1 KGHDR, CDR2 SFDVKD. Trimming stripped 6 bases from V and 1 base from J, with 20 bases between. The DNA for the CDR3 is TGTGCCACCAGTAAGGGAACTTCGGGACATCCGAACACTGAAGCTTTCTTT. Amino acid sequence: CATSKGTSGHPNTEAFF.

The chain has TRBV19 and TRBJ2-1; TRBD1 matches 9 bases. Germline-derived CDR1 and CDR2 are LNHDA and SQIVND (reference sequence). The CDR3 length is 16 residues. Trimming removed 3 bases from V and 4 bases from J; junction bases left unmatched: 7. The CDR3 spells CASSITQGANYNEQFF. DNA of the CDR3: TGTGCCAGTAGTATCACACAGGGGGCGAATTACAATGAGCAGTTCTTC.

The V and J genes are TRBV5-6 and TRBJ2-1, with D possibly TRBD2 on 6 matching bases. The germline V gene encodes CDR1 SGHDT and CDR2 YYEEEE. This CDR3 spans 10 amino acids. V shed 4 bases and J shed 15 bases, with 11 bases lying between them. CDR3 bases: TGTGCCAGCAGCGAGGGACTGAGGTTCTTC. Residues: CASSEGLRFF. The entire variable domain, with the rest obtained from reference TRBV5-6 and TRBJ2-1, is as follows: DAGVTQSPTHLIKTRGQQVTLRCSPKSGHDTVSWYQQALGQGPQFIFQYYEEEERQRGNFPDRFSGHQFPNYSSELNVNALLLGDSALYLCASSEGLRFFGPGTRLTVL.

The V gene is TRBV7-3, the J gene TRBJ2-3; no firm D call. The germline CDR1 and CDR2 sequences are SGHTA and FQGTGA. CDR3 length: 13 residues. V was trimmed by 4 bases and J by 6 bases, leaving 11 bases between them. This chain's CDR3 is CASSSSQVDTQYF. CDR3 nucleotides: TGTGCCAGCAGCTCCTCCCAGGTGGATACGCAGTATTTT.

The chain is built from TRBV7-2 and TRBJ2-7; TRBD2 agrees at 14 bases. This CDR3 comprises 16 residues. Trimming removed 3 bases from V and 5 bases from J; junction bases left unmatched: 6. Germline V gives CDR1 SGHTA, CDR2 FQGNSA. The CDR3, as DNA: TGTGCCAGCAGCTTCGAGACTAGCGGGGGGGCCCACGAGCAGTACTTC. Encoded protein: CASSFETSGGAHEQYF.

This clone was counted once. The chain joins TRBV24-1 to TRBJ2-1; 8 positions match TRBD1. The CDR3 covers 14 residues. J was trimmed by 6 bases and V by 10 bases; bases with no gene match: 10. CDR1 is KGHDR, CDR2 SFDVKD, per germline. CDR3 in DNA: TGTGCCACAGGGGAACGGACAGGGACCAATGAGCAGTTCTTC. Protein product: CATGERTGTNEQFF.

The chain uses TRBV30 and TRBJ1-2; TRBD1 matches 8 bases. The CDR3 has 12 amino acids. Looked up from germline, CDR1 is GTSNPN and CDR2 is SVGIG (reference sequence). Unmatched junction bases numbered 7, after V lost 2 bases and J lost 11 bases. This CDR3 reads CAWSPRQGRYTF. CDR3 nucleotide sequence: TGTGCCTGGAGTCCCCGACAGGGGAGGTACACCTTC.

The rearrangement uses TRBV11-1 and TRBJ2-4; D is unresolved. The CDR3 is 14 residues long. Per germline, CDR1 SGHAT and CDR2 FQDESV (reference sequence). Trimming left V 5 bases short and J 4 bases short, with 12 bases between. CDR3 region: CASSPVDSKNIQYF. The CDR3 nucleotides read TGTGCCAGCAGCCCAGTGGATTCAAAAAACATTCAGTACTTC.